Below, 30 T cell receptor beta chains from the same sample are listed, as sequenced in a study of post-analysis software for immune sequencing data. Regarding the study as a whole: Among 5 or 6 TRBV segments more frequent in patients than controls were TRBV5-6, TRBV5-1 and TRBV20-1.

Antigen specificity for these receptors is unknown. Unique molecular identifiers were present in the TCR beta cDNA libraries. Each CDR3 protein gets one entry after TCRdb re-called the PCR reads with MiXCR. The repertoire holds about 500,000 distinct CDR3 sequences, with roughly 45% as singletons. Input material: blood. Receptors originate from a girl between 10 and 17 years old with multiple sclerosis.

CDR3 residues: CSVGTGELFF. DNA for the CDR3: TGCAGCGTTGGGACCGGGGAGCTGTTTTTT. This chain connects TRBV29-1 to TRBJ2-2; unclear D gene. The V and J ends lost 4 bases and 5 bases respectively, with 2 bases between them. Germline CDR1 SQVTM, CDR2 ANQGSEA. This CDR3 region has 10 residues.

The genes are TRBV13 and TRBJ1-2; D unresolved. Trimming took off 0 bases at V and 0 bases at J, with 8 bases between the two ends. The germline CDR1 and CDR2 sequences are PRHDT and FYEKMQ (reference sequence). The CDR3 loop spans 15 amino acids. CDR3 DNA: TGTGCCAGCAGCTTAGGCCTAAGAGCTAACTATGGCTACACCTTC. Translation: CASSLGLRANYGYTF.

This chain joins TRBV6-2 or TRBV6-3 and TRBJ2-1; 12 bases fit TRBD2. The germline V gene has CDR1 MNHEY and CDR2 SVGEGT. CDR3 length: 16 amino acids. V lost 5 bases, J lost 5 bases, and 7 bases stayed unmatched. The CDR3 sequence is CASSPPLAGGHNEQFF. Written as DNA, the CDR3 is TGTGCCAGCAGTCCTCCGCTAGCGGGAGGGCACAATGAGCAGTTCTTC.

This chain links TRBV11-2 with TRBJ2-7; weak D call: TRBD2 (6 bases). Germline V gene lookup returns CDR1 SGHAT and CDR2 FQNNGV. V lost 5 bases and J lost 5, with 19 bases in between. The CDR3 has 15 amino acids. Written as DNA, the CDR3 is TGTGCCAGCAGCCCAGATCTCGGGGGACTCAACGAGCAGTACTTC. Amino acids: CASSPDLGGLNEQYF.

The rearrangement links TRBV7-9 to TRBJ2-3; TRBD1 is a possible D gene (5 bases). V lost 5 bases to trimming and J lost 1 base, with 16 bases between them. Germline loops: CDR1 SEHNR, CDR2 FQNEAQ (reference sequence). CDR3 size: 16 residues. In DNA form, the CDR3 reads TGTGCCAGCAGCCCGACAGCTCCCAGTGGCACAGATACGCAGTATTTT. Its translation: CASSPTAPSGTDTQYF.

The rearrangement uses TRBV5-1 and TRBJ1-5, with 10 bases that match TRBD1. V was pared by 4 bases and J by 6 bases, with 4 bases of the junction left unmatched. This CDR3 has 14 amino acids. Germline values: CDR1 SGHRS, CDR2 YFSETQ. CDR3 residues: CASSDGTGVQPQHF. The CDR3 nucleotides are TGCGCCAGCAGCGACGGGACAGGGGTTCAGCCCCAGCATTTT. The complete variable domain, with remaining parts taken from reference TRBV5-1 and TRBJ1-5, reads KAGVTQTPRYLIKTRGQQVTLSCSPISGHRSVSWYQQTPGQGLQFLFEYFSETQRNKGNFPGRFSGRQFSNSRSEMNVSTLELGDSALYLCASSDGTGVQPQHFGDGTRLSIL.

The J gene is TRBJ2-3, the V gene TRBV7-2, with 7 bases that match TRBD1. Germline CDR1 is SGHTA and CDR2 is FQGNSA. With 4 bases clipped from V and 6 bases from J, the junction kept 10 bases outside the gene matches. This CDR3 has 15 residues. In DNA form, the CDR3 reads TGTGCCAGCAGCTCGACAGGGCCTAGTTCGGATACGCAGTATTTT. Its protein is CASSSTGPSSDTQYF. The variable domain in full, with the rest retrieved from reference TRBV7-2 and TRBJ2-3, is GAGVSQSPSNKVTEKGKDVELRCDPISGHTALYWYRQSLGQGLEFLIYFQGNSAPDKSGLPSDRFSAERTGGSVSTLTIQRTQQEDSAVYLCASSSTGPSSDTQYFGPGTRLTVL.

This clonotype was observed a few times. This chain's CDR3 is CATTLGGSGTYEQYF. In DNA, the CDR3 is TGTGCCACCACCCTAGGGGGCAGCGGGACCTACGAGCAGTACTTC. V is TRBV6-5 and J is TRBJ2-7; D assignment may be TRBD1 or TRBD2 (7 bases each). Germline V gene lookup returns CDR1 MNHEY and CDR2 SVGAGI. Trimming took off 10 bases at V and 2 bases at J, with 21 bases between the two ends. The length of the CDR3 is 15 residues.

V usage is TRBV4-2 and J usage is TRBJ2-5; the D gene is possibly TRBD2 (6 bases). Trimming took off 3 bases at V and 3 bases at J, with 8 bases between the two ends. In germline, CDR1 is LGHNA, CDR2 YNFKEQ. The CDR3 consists of 13 residues. CDR3 DNA: TGTGCCAGCAGCCATGGCGGGAAAGAGACCCAGTACTTC. Its protein is CASSHGGKETQYF.

This clonotype showed up just a few times. J is TRBJ2-3 and V is TRBV7-3; D might be TRBD2 (6 bases). The V and J ends lost 1 base and 4 bases respectively, with 9 bases between them. The length of the CDR3 is 14 residues. Per the germline V gene, CDR1 is SGHTA and CDR2 is FQGTGA. CDR3: CASSLIGSSDTQYF. In DNA form, the CDR3 reads TGTGCCAGCAGCTTAATCGGGAGTTCAGATACGCAGTATTTT. The whole variable domain, filled in from reference TRBV7-3 and TRBJ2-3, reads GAGVSQTPSNKVTEKGKYVELRCDPISGHTALYWYRQSLGQGPEFLIYFQGTGAADDSGLPNDRFFAVRPEGSVSTLKIQRTERGDSAVYLCASSLIGSSDTQYFGPGTRLTVL.

This clonotype appeared once. This rearrangement joins TRBV10-3 to TRBJ2-1; TRBD2 is a possible D gene (5 bases). V gave up 6 bases and J gave up 13 bases, with 25 bases separating them. CDR3 length equals 15 residues. CDR1 is ENHRY, CDR2 SYGVKD, per germline. The DNA for the CDR3 is TGTGCCATCAGCTACACGAGGGCGGGCCAAGAGACCCAGTTCTTC. This translates into CAISYTRAGQETQFF.

V gene TRBV28 combines with J gene TRBJ1-5, with 8 nucleotides matching TRBD1. CDR1 MDHEN and CDR2 SYDVKM come from the germline V gene. V was pared by 2 bases and J by 5 bases, with 8 bases of the junction left unmatched. This CDR3 region has 16 residues. The CDR3 reads CASSLTYGQGYQPQHF. CDR3 coding DNA: TGTGCCAGCAGTTTAACCTATGGACAGGGATATCAGCCCCAGCATTTT.

This chain links TRBV20-1 with TRBJ2-3, with 9 nucleotides matching TRBD1. Per germline, CDR1 DFQATT and CDR2 SNEGSKA (reference sequence). This CDR3 region has 14 residues. V lost 3 bases to trimming and J lost 4 bases; unmatched junction nucleotides: 5. CDR3 nucleotides: TGCAGTGCTAGTGTGGGACAGGGAGCAGATACGCAGTATTTT. It specifies CSASVGQGADTQYF.

The gene calls are TRBV10-3 and TRBJ2-2, with D unclear. The CDR3 runs to 12 residues. Looked up from germline, CDR1 is ENHRY and CDR2 is SYGVKD. Trimming pared 0 bases from V and 7 bases from J, leaving 3 bases between. Written as DNA, the CDR3 is TGTGCCATCAGTGAGTCAGGCGGGGAGCTGTTTTTT. This encodes CAISESGGELFF.

The chain combines TRBV29-1 with TRBJ2-1; 7 bases align to TRBD1. V dropped 3 bases and J dropped 7; count of bases not matched to a gene: 3. CDR1 and CDR2 (germline): SQVTM, ANQGSEA. This CDR3 has 12 residues. In DNA form, the CDR3 reads TGCAGCGTTGACGTGGACAGGAATGAGCAGTTCTTC. Its protein product is CSVDVDRNEQFF.

This clonotype was seen a handful of times. The V gene is TRBV7-9, the J gene TRBJ1-2; no definite D call. The CDR3 length is 9 residues. V was shortened by 5 bases and J by 8 bases, with 3 bases between the two germline ends. CDR1 and CDR2 from the germline V gene are SEHNR and FQNEAQ (reference sequence). DNA for the CDR3: TGTGCCAGCAGCGGGGGCTACACCTTC. Encoded protein: CASSGGYTF.

This chain connects TRBV4-1 to TRBJ2-5, with 8 positions matching TRBD1. CDR1 is MGHRA and CDR2 is YSYEKL in the germline V gene. The CDR3 is 16 residues long. J lost 5 bases, V lost 1 base, and 9 bases had no gene match. As DNA, the CDR3 is TGCGCCAGCAGCCAAGCAGGACAGGGAATTAGGGAGACCCAGTACTTC. This sequence encodes CASSQAGQGIRETQYF.

This clonotype showed up just a few times. The genes are TRBV6-5 and TRBJ2-7; D unresolved. This CDR3 region has 13 residues. V shed 6 bases and J shed 2 bases, with 11 bases lying between them. Germline V lookup: CDR1 MNHEY, CDR2 SVGAGI. The CDR3 bases are TGTGCCAGCAGGCCAACTGAGACCTACGAGCAGTACTTC. Translation gives CASRPTETYEQYF.

The CDR3, as DNA: TGTGCCAGCAGCCGGACTACCGCTACGGGAGAGACCCAGTACTTC. This sequence encodes CASSRTTATGETQYF. The chain joins TRBV7-3 to TRBJ2-5, with a tentative D call TRBD2 (6 bases). With 5 bases removed from V and 4 bases from J, the gap between germline ends came to 17 bases. Germline-derived CDR1 and CDR2 are SGHTA and FQGTGA. The length of the CDR3 is 15 residues. The full variable domain, in which reference TRBV7-3 and TRBJ2-5 provide the parts outside the CDR3, is GAGVSQTPSNKVTEKGKYVELRCDPISGHTALYWYRQSLGQGPEFLIYFQGTGAADDSGLPNDRFFAVRPEGSVSTLKIQRTERGDSAVYLCASSRTTATGETQYFGPGTRLLVL.

The CDR3 bases are TGTGCCAGTAGTGAAACAGGAGGTTACCAGCCCCAGCATTTT. Translated, it gives CASSETGGYQPQHF. The genes are TRBV19 and TRBJ1-5; D possibly corresponds to TRBD1 (5 bases). The CDR3 runs 14 residues. Per germline, CDR1 LNHDA and CDR2 SQIVND (reference sequence). Trimming removed 5 bases from V and 7 bases from J, with 15 bases in between.

This clonotype was counted a few times. CDR3 protein: CASSKSTGATNEKLFF. As DNA, the CDR3 is TGTGCCAGCAGCAAATCTACCGGAGCAACTAATGAAAAACTGTTTTTT. This rearrangement joins TRBV21-1 to TRBJ1-4. TRBV21-1 is tagged as a pseudogene. This CDR3 comprises 16 residues.

The J gene is TRBJ2-2, the V gene TRBV7-9; 9 bases are shared with TRBD1. Germline CDR1 SEHNR, CDR2 FQNEAQ (reference sequence). V was clipped by 5 bases and J by 1 base; unmatched bases: 5. This CDR3 region has 16 residues. The CDR3 DNA is TGTGCCAGCAGCACCGGGACAGGGAAGAACACCGGGGAGCTGTTTTTT. It translates to CASSTGTGKNTGELFF.

The genes are TRBV5-1 and TRBJ2-1, with 13 bases aligning to TRBD2. V shed 0 bases and J 4 bases; nucleotides not matched to a gene: 16. The CDR3 has 21 amino acids. Germline CDR1 and CDR2: SGHRS and YFSETQ. CDR3 residues: CASSLATSGRVIIAPYNEQFF. CDR3 DNA sequence: TGCGCCAGCAGCTTGGCTACTAGCGGGAGGGTCATCATCGCACCTTACAATGAGCAGTTCTTC.

The chain joins TRBV12-3 or TRBV12-4 to TRBJ2-1; 9 bases map to TRBD2. There are 16 residues in the CDR3. The V gene end was trimmed by 6 bases and the J gene end by 10 bases; junction bases not matched to a gene: 16. CDR3 in amino acids: CASSPLTSGSTAEQFF. Here the CDR3 DNA reads TGTGCCAGCAGCCCCTTGACTAGCGGTTCTACGGCGGAGCAGTTCTTC.

This chain joins TRBV15 and TRBJ1-1; weak D call: TRBD1 (6 bases). V was trimmed by 2 bases and J by 3 bases, leaving 13 bases between them. The CDR3 has 15 amino acids. Germline-derived CDR1 and CDR2 are LNHNV and YYDKDF (reference sequence). The CDR3: CATSRQGLGDTEAFF. The CDR3 DNA reads as TGTGCCACCAGCAGACAGGGGCTAGGTGACACTGAAGCTTTCTTT.

This chain joins TRBV20-1 and TRBJ1-6, with D perhaps TRBD1 (5 bases). CDR3 length: 14 residues. Trimming cost V 6 bases and J 7 bases, with 16 bases left between them. The germline gives CDR1 DFQATT, CDR2 SNEGSKA (reference sequence). Here the CDR3 DNA reads TGCAGTGCCCCAGGTGGGGGACCAAATTCACCCCTCCACTTT. Encoded protein: CSAPGGGPNSPLHF.

The gene calls are TRBV11-2 and TRBJ2-7, with D perhaps matching TRBD2 (6 bases). Trimming stripped 4 bases from V and 5 bases from J, with 12 bases between. CDR3 size: 13 residues. Germline lookup yields CDR1 SGHAT and CDR2 FQNNGV. CDR3 nucleotide sequence: TGTGCCAGCAGCTCGACTAGTCTCCACGAGCAGTACTTC. Translation: CASSSTSLHEQYF.

This clonotype was counted only a few times. V is TRBV9 and J is TRBJ2-6; 15 bases agree with TRBD2. The V gene's germline CDR1 is SGDLS and CDR2 YYNGEE. Germline trimming cut 3 bases from V and 8 bases from J; bases unmatched to any gene: 6. The CDR3 spans 17 residues. The CDR3 here is CASSDPGLAGGTNVLTF. CDR3 DNA: TGTGCCAGCAGCGACCCCGGACTAGCGGGAGGGACCAACGTCCTGACTTTC.

In its sample, this clonotype was seen a few times. The gene calls are TRBV20-1 and TRBJ2-7; TRBD2 aligns across 7 bases. The CDR3 sequence is 16 residues long. V was pared by 1 base and J by 0 bases, with 9 bases of the junction left unmatched. From germline, CDR1 is DFQATT and CDR2 SNEGSKA (reference sequence). The CDR3 DNA is TGCAGTGCTAGAGCCCTGAGCGGGAAAGCCTCCTACGAGCAGTACTTC. Translation: CSARALSGKASYEQYF.

The chain is built from TRBV6-1 and TRBJ2-3; no reliable D call. Trimming took 3 bases from V and 1 from J, leaving 11 bases between them. The germline V gene has CDR1 MNHNS and CDR2 SASEGT. The CDR3 contains 15 residues. CDR3 bases: TGTGCCAGCAGTGAGTGGGCTCTGGGCACAGATACGCAGTATTTT. This gives the protein CASSEWALGTDTQYF.